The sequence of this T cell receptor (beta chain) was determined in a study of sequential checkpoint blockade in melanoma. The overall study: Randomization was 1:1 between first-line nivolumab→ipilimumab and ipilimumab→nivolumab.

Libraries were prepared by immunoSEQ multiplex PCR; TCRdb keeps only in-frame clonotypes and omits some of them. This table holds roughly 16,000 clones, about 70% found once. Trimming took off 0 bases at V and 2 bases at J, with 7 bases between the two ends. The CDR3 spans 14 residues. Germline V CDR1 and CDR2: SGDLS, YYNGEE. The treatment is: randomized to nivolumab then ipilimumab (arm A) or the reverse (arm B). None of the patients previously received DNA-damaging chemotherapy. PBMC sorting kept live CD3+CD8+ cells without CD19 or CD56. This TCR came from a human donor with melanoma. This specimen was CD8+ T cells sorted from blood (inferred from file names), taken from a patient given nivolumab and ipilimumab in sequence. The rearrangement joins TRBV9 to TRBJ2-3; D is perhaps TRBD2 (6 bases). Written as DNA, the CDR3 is TGTGCCAGCAGCGTAGGGGACTTCACAGATACGCAGTATTTT. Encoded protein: CASSVGDFTDTQYF.